Listed below are T cell receptor beta chains from one sample, sequenced in a study of shared clonotypes between healthy human individuals. The data were produced by immunoSEQ multiplex PCR, yet TCRdb's version contains in-frame clones alone and is incomplete. The table has millions of clones, roughly 94% seen once. The sample was naive CD4+ T cells sorted from blood. These receptor sequences come from a man younger than 35 in good health. Both conserved end residues are part of each CDR3. D genes are given only for firm matches. Clone size is not always given. Where it is, it says once, few, many or a class for expanded clones.

V gene: TRBV6-5
D gene: .
J gene: TRBJ2-7
clone size: many
CDR3 DNA: TGTGCCAGCAGTTACCTCGATAAATTTCCCTACGAGCAGTACTTC
CDR3 protein: CASSYLDKFPYEQYF

V gene: TRBV6-5
D gene: .
J gene: TRBJ2-7
clone size: .
CDR3 DNA: TGTGCCAGCAGTTACGAAGGGGGCTACGAGCAGTACTTC
CDR3 protein: CASSYEGGYEQYF

V gene: TRBV2
D gene: TRBD2
J gene: TRBJ2-3
clone size: .
CDR3 DNA: TGTGCCAGCAGGACCTTAGCGGGAGAAGCAGATACGCAGTATTTT
CDR3 protein: CASRTLAGEADTQYF

V gene: TRBV10-3
D gene: TRBD2
J gene: TRBJ2-1
clone size: .
CDR3 DNA: TGTGCCATCAGAACCGGGACTAGCGAGAATGAGCAGTTCTTC
CDR3 protein: CAIRTGTSENEQFF

V gene: TRBV10-2
D gene: .
J gene: TRBJ1-2
clone size: .
CDR3 DNA: TGCGCCAGCGCGCTAGACTCAGGGTTTACCTATGGCTACACCTTC
CDR3 protein: CASALDSGFTYGYTF

V gene: TRBV4-1
D gene: .
J gene: TRBJ2-1
clone size: .
CDR3 DNA: TGCGCCAGCAGCCAGGGCGGGACCGTCAATGAGCAGTTCTTC
CDR3 protein: CASSQGGTVNEQFF

V gene: TRBV7-2
D gene: .
J gene: TRBJ2-7
clone size: many
CDR3 DNA: TGTGCCAGCAGCCGCACGGTTCTCTCCTACGAGCAGTACTTC
CDR3 protein: CASSRTVLSYEQYF

V gene: TRBV19
D gene: TRBD1
J gene: TRBJ2-7
clone size: .
CDR3 DNA: TGTGCCAGTAGTCAACAGGGGGAAATTTACGAGCAGTACTTC
CDR3 protein: CASSQQGEIYEQYF

V gene: TRBV9
D gene: .
J gene: TRBJ2-3
clone size: .
CDR3 DNA: TGTGCCAGCAGCGTACTCCCGAAGGCTTTCACAGATACGCAGTATTTT
CDR3 protein: CASSVLPKAFTDTQYF

V gene: TRBV6-1
D gene: .
J gene: TRBJ2-7
clone size: .
CDR3 DNA: TGTGCCAGCAGCCCCGCTCTGGGGGGGCACGAGCAGTACTTC
CDR3 protein: CASSPALGGHEQYF

V gene: TRBV10-3
D gene: .
J gene: TRBJ2-2
clone size: .
CDR3 DNA: TGTGCCATCAGTGAGTTAGGGCTGGACACCGGGGAGCTGTTTTTT
CDR3 protein: CAISELGLDTGELFF

V gene: TRBV29-1
D gene: TRBD1
J gene: TRBJ1-5
clone size: .
CDR3 DNA: TGCAGCGTTTATACCGGGACAGGGGGCGGAAATAGCAATCAGCCCCAGCATTTT
CDR3 protein: CSVYTGTGGGNSNQPQHF

V gene: TRBV9
D gene: TRBD2
J gene: TRBJ2-7
clone size: .
CDR3 DNA: TGTGCCAGCAGCGTCGGGGGGAGCTCCTACGAGCAGTACTTC
CDR3 protein: CASSVGGSSYEQYF

V gene: TRBV4-1
D gene: .
J gene: TRBJ1-4
clone size: .
CDR3 DNA: TGCGCCAGCAGCCCGCCGGCAACTAATGAAAAACTGTTTTTT
CDR3 protein: CASSPPATNEKLFF

V gene: TRBV7-2
D gene: .
J gene: TRBJ2-5
clone size: .
CDR3 DNA: TGTGCCAGCACCCTCCAAGAGACCCAGTACTTC
CDR3 protein: CASTLQETQYF

V gene: TRBV11-2
D gene: .
J gene: TRBJ2-7
clone size: .
CDR3 DNA: TGTGCCAGCAGCTTAGCAAGGAGTGCGGTTTACTACGAGCAGTACTTC
CDR3 protein: CASSLARSAVYYEQYF

V gene: TRBV6-6
D gene: .
J gene: TRBJ1-2
clone size: .
CDR3 DNA: TGTGCCAGCAGTAGGGACCTATATGGCTACACCTTC
CDR3 protein: CASSRDLYGYTF

V gene: TRBV19
D gene: .
J gene: TRBJ1-5
clone size: few
CDR3 DNA: TGTGCCAGTAGTATGAGAGAAGACAATCAGCCCCAGCATTTT
CDR3 protein: CASSMREDNQPQHF

V gene: TRBV18
D gene: .
J gene: TRBJ2-7
clone size: .
CDR3 DNA: TGTGCCAGCTCACCCCGGGACGGCGGCGAGCAGTACTTC
CDR3 protein: CASSPRDGGEQYF

V gene: TRBV9
D gene: TRBD2
J gene: TRBJ2-1
clone size: .
CDR3 DNA: TGTGCCAGCGCCGAGGGCGGGGGGGCCTACAATGAGCAGTTCTTC
CDR3 protein: CASAEGGGAYNEQFF

V gene: TRBV5-1
D gene: TRBD1
J gene: TRBJ2-3
clone size: .
CDR3 DNA: TGCGCCAGCAGCTTCTCCGGACAGGGCGGTGGTACGCAGTATTTT
CDR3 protein: CASSFSGQGGGTQYF

V gene: TRBV9
D gene: TRBD1
J gene: TRBJ2-1
clone size: .
CDR3 DNA: TGTGCCAGCAGCTCCAGGGGGCTCGGATACAATGAGCAGTTCTTC
CDR3 protein: CASSSRGLGYNEQFF

V gene: TRBV18
D gene: .
J gene: TRBJ1-1
clone size: .
CDR3 DNA: TGTGCCAGCTCGCCTACAGGGTACACTGAAGCTTTCTTT
CDR3 protein: CASSPTGYTEAFF

V gene: TRBV5-6
D gene: .
J gene: TRBJ2-2
clone size: .
CDR3 DNA: TGTGCCAGCAGCTTGGGGTCTGGGTCCCTCACCGGGGAGCTGTTTTTT
CDR3 protein: CASSLGSGSLTGELFF

V gene: TRBV18
D gene: TRBD1
J gene: TRBJ1-5
clone size: .
CDR3 DNA: TGTGCCAGCACATCCTTGGACAGGGATCAGCCCCAGCATTTT
CDR3 protein: CASTSLDRDQPQHF

V gene: TRBV5-6
D gene: .
J gene: TRBJ1-1
clone size: once
CDR3 DNA: TGTGCCAGCAGCTTGGGATACAGGGACGCTGAAGCTTTCTTT
CDR3 protein: CASSLGYRDAEAFF

V gene: TRBV7-9
D gene: TRBD2
J gene: TRBJ2-1
clone size: .
CDR3 DNA: TGTGCCAGCAGCCCGGAGGGTGGGAGGGGGCAGTTCTTC
CDR3 protein: CASSPEGGRGQFF

V gene: TRBV27
D gene: .
J gene: TRBJ2-5
clone size: few
CDR3 DNA: TGTGCCAGCAGTTTACAGGGAAAAGAGACCCAGTACTTC
CDR3 protein: CASSLQGKETQYF

V gene: TRBV18
D gene: TRBD2
J gene: TRBJ2-2
clone size: .
CDR3 DNA: TGTGCCAGCTCACCGACCGGGACTAGCGGGGTCAACACCGGGGAGCTGTTTTTT
CDR3 protein: CASSPTGTSGVNTGELFF

V gene: TRBV4-3
D gene: TRBD2
J gene: TRBJ2-7
clone size: .
CDR3 DNA: TGCGCCAGCAGCCAAGAAGCGGGAGTGGTTTACGAGCAGTACTTC
CDR3 protein: CASSQEAGVVYEQYF

V gene: TRBV5-1
D gene: .
J gene: TRBJ1-5
clone size: .
CDR3 DNA: TGCGCCAGCAGCTGGGACGGGTATAGCAATCAGCCCCAGCATTTT
CDR3 protein: CASSWDGYSNQPQHF

V gene: TRBV7-2
D gene: TRBD1
J gene: TRBJ2-7
clone size: .
CDR3 DNA: TGTGCCAGCAGCTTAGCCCGGACAGGGGGCGACGAGCAGTACTTC
CDR3 protein: CASSLARTGGDEQYF

V gene: TRBV4-1
D gene: .
J gene: TRBJ1-5
clone size: .
CDR3 DNA: TGCGCCAGCAGCGAAATCCAGGGAGGGCATCAGCCCCAGCATTTT
CDR3 protein: CASSEIQGGHQPQHF

V gene: TRBV5-1
D gene: .
J gene: TRBJ2-7
clone size: .
CDR3 DNA: TGCGCCAGCAGCTTGGCCCCCACGGGTTACGAGCAGTACTTC
CDR3 protein: CASSLAPTGYEQYF

V gene: TRBV7-9
D gene: TRBD2
J gene: TRBJ2-3
clone size: .
CDR3 DNA: TGTGCCAGCAGCCCAACCGGACTAGCGAGTTTCACAGATACGCAGTATTTT
CDR3 protein: CASSPTGLASFTDTQYF

V gene: TRBV4-1
D gene: TRBD1
J gene: TRBJ2-7
clone size: .
CDR3 DNA: TGCGCCAGCAGCCAAAAACCGGGACAGGGTTTTGAGCAGTACTTC
CDR3 protein: CASSQKPGQGFEQYF

V gene: TRBV5-5
D gene: .
J gene: TRBJ2-1
clone size: .
CDR3 DNA: TGTGCCAGCAGCTTTGCCCACCTCCCCGCAGCTGAGCAGTTCTTC
CDR3 protein: CASSFAHLPAAEQFF

V gene: TRBV18
D gene: TRBD1
J gene: TRBJ1-2
clone size: .
CDR3 DNA: TGTGCCAGCTCACCATCGGGACAGCGGATTAACTATGGCTACACCTTC
CDR3 protein: CASSPSGQRINYGYTF

V gene: TRBV27
D gene: TRBD1
J gene: TRBJ1-2
clone size: .
CDR3 DNA: TGTGCCAGCAGTTTGGCATGGGACAGCTATGGCTACACCTTC
CDR3 protein: CASSLAWDSYGYTF

V gene: TRBV9
D gene: TRBD1
J gene: TRBJ1-5
clone size: .
CDR3 DNA: TGTGCCAGCAGCGTCGGGACAGAGGGGCAGCCCCAGCATTTT
CDR3 protein: CASSVGTEGQPQHF

V gene: TRBV5-1
D gene: .
J gene: TRBJ2-6
clone size: .
CDR3 DNA: TGCGCCAGCAGTCGGGACGTACACTCTGGGGCCAACGTCCTGACTTTC
CDR3 protein: CASSRDVHSGANVLTF

V gene: TRBV7-8
D gene: TRBD2
J gene: TRBJ2-7
clone size: once
CDR3 DNA: TGTGCCAGCAGCTGGACTAGCGGCTCCTACGAGCAGTACTTC
CDR3 protein: CASSWTSGSYEQYF

V gene: TRBV2
D gene: .
J gene: TRBJ2-5
clone size: .
CDR3 DNA: TGTGCCAGCAGTGACCCGCTTATCCAAGAGACCCAGTACTTC
CDR3 protein: CASSDPLIQETQYF

V gene: TRBV10-3
D gene: .
J gene: TRBJ2-7
clone size: .
CDR3 DNA: TGTGCCATCAGTGAGCGGGACCCCTACGAGCAGTACTTC
CDR3 protein: CAISERDPYEQYF

V gene: TRBV5-1
D gene: .
J gene: TRBJ2-5
clone size: .
CDR3 DNA: TGCGCCAGCAGCTTGACAGGCTTCCAAGAGACCCAGTACTTC
CDR3 protein: CASSLTGFQETQYF